This entry lists 10 T cell receptor beta chains sequenced from one sample in a study of shared clonotypes between healthy human individuals. Method: immunoSEQ multiplex PCR; TCRdb's copy keeps in-frame clones and lacks some. The data show about 600,000 clones, about 80% seen once. The specimen was PBMCs. The receptors here all came from a woman aged 40 to 49 in good health. Some clones in this sample may be carry-over from other donors' samples.

The chain joins TRBV2 to TRBJ2-5, with TRBD2 identical over 8 bases. Germline V lookup: CDR1 SNHLY, CDR2 FYNNEI. V was clipped by 5 bases and J by 1 base; unmatched bases: 3. This CDR3 contains 14 residues. DNA for the CDR3: TGTGCCAGCAGTCGAGGGACTAGCCAAGAGACCCAGTACTTC. This sequence encodes CASSRGTSQETQYF.

This clone has only a few counts. The V call is TRBV27, the J call TRBJ2-7, with a possible D match to TRBD2 (5 bases). Germline V CDR1 and CDR2: MNHEY, SMNVEV (reference sequence). The CDR3 has 12 residues. Trimming removed 5 bases at V and 6 bases at J, with 11 bases between. CDR3 in amino acids: CASSGYGSEQYF. The CDR3 DNA reads TGTGCCAGCAGTGGCTATGGGAGCGAGCAGTACTTC.

The chain links TRBV5-8 to TRBJ2-1, with D unclear. V shed 0 bases and J shed 0 bases, with 10 bases lying between them. Germline loops: CDR1 SGHTS, CDR2 YDEGEE. This CDR3 has 16 amino acids. CDR3 in DNA: TGTGCCAGCAGCTTGGGGGCGCAAAGCTCCTACAATGAGCAGTTCTTC. This sequence encodes CASSLGAQSSYNEQFF.

In its sample, this clone was seen a few times. CDR3 region: CASSPGLALSEQYF. CDR3 bases: TGTGCCAGCAGCCCCGGACTAGCTCTCAGCGAGCAGTACTTC. The V gene is TRBV7-6, the J gene TRBJ2-7; 8 bases are shared with TRBD2. V shed 5 bases, J shed 6 bases, and the junction held 9 bases outside the gene matches. Germline lookup yields CDR1 SGHVS and CDR2 FNYEAQ. This CDR3 has 14 residues.

The chain has TRBV28 and TRBJ2-5; 9 nucleotides agree with TRBD2. J gave up 5 bases and V 5 bases, and 15 bases lay outside the gene matches. Germline loops: CDR1 MDHEN, CDR2 SYDVKM. The CDR3 is 17 amino acids. CDR3 DNA sequence: TGTGCCAGCAGTCCACGGATTTGGCGGGAGGGCCAGGAGACCCAGTACTTC. It specifies CASSPRIWREGQETQYF.

The rearrangement uses TRBV4-1 and TRBJ1-2; TRBD1 might be the D (6 bases). Germline CDR1 and CDR2: MGHRA and YSYEKL. Trimming cost V 5 bases and J 2 bases, with 15 bases left between them. This CDR3 region has 15 residues. CDR3 nucleotides: TGCGCCAGCAGCAGAGGCAACAGGGACAACTATGGCTACACCTTC. Its protein is CASSRGNRDNYGYTF.

The CDR3 bases are TGTGCCAGCAGTGCTACTAGAGTCGAGACCCAGTACTTC. Translation: CASSATRVETQYF. The rearrangement links TRBV6-1 to TRBJ2-5; maybe TRBD2 (5 bases). Germline V lookup: CDR1 MNHNS, CDR2 SASEGT. The CDR3 runs to 13 residues. Trimming shortened V by 4 bases and J by 5 bases, and 11 bases separated the two germline ends.

This clone was seen more than once but under ten times. V usage is TRBV9 and J usage is TRBJ1-2; a possible D gene is TRBD1 (6 bases). V lost 4 bases and J 8 bases, leaving 12 bases between the germline ends. Per germline, CDR1 SGDLS and CDR2 YYNGEE. This CDR3 is 12 amino acids long. The CDR3 DNA is TGTGCCAGCAGCTTTACAGGGAACGGCTACACCTTC. Translation gives CASSFTGNGYTF.

V usage is TRBV5-6 and J usage is TRBJ1-3; D is unclear. The J call may be mistaken, given a closer DNA end match to TRBJ2-2. Germline CDR1 is SGHDT and CDR2 is YYEEEE. The CDR3 is 13 amino acids. DNA for the CDR3: TGTGCCAGCAGCTTTGTTATCACCGGGGAGCTGTTTTTT. It codes for CASSFVITGELFF.

This sequence joins TRBV4-3 and TRBJ2-1; no reliable D call. The germline V gene encodes CDR1 LGHNA and CDR2 YSLEER. This CDR3 spans 11 amino acids. Trimming shortened V by 0 bases and J by 13 bases, and 7 bases separated the two germline ends. CDR3: CASSQDERQFF. The DNA for the CDR3 is TGCGCCAGCAGCCAAGATGAGAGACAGTTCTTC.